This T cell receptor (beta chain) was observed in a study of blood T cell repertoires in COVID-19. CDR3 length: 17 amino acids. Trimming stripped 1 base from V and 4 bases from J, with 19 bases between. Germline lookup yields CDR1 SGHTA and CDR2 FQGNSA. Profiled with immunoSEQ multiplex PCR; TCRdb holds only in-frame clones, not every one. The sample holds about 250,000 clones, 87% seen once. Sequencing input: peripheral blood. This TCR came from a man aged 18 to 35 with active or convalescent COVID-19. This chain uses TRBV7-2 with TRBJ1-2; no reliable D call. This chain's CDR3 is CASSLDWQALDGYGYTF. The CDR3 DNA is TGTGCCAGCAGCTTAGATTGGCAGGCCCTCGACGGCTATGGCTACACCTTC.